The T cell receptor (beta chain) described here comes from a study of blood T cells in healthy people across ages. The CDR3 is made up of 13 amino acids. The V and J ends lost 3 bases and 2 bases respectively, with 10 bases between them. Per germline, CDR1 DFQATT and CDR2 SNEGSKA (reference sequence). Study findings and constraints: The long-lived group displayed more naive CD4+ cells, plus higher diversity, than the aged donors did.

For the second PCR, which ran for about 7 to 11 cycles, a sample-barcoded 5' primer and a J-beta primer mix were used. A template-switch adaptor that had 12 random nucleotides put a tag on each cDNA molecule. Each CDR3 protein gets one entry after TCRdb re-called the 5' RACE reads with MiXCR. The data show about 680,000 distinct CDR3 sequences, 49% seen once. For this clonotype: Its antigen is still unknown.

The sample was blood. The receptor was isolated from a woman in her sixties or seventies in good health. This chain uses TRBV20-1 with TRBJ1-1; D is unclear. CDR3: CSASPTVNTEAFF. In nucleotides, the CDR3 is TGCAGTGCTAGTCCCACAGTTAACACTGAAGCTTTCTTT.